Presented here are 7 T cell receptor beta chains from one specimen sequenced in a study of blood T cells in healthy people across ages. A second PCR, run for roughly 7 to 11 cycles, used a sample-barcoded 5' primer plus a J-beta primer mix. TCRdb used MiXCR to reprocess the 5' RACE reads, holding one entry per CDR3 protein. The sample holds some 700,000 distinct CDR3 sequences, more than 40% seen once. The sequencing sample was made of blood. All receptors come from a woman aged 55-75 years in good health.

Remarks on this clonotype: One end of the junction fails to match germline, which may point to a read error. The chain couples TRBV28 to TRBJ2-7, with D unclear. The length of the CDR3 is 12 residues. Germline V gene sequence: CDR1 MDHEN, CDR2 SYDVKM. Here the CDR3 DNA reads TGCGCCAGCATAGCCGGAAACAATGAGCAGTACTTC. Protein: CASIAGNNEQYF.

This clonotype was seen a handful of times. The rearrangement joins TRBV9 to TRBJ2-3; the D gene is possibly TRBD2 (6 bases). Germline V CDR1 and CDR2: SGDLS, YYNGEE. The CDR3 runs 15 residues. Deletions cut 0 bases from V and 7 bases from J, with 15 bases between. The CDR3 DNA reads TGTGCCAGCAGCGTAGATGGAGGGGTGGTGAATACGCAGTATTTT. This gives the protein CASSVDGGVVNTQYF.

The CDR3 coding sequence is TGTGCCAGCTCTAGCGGGAGGTTTGCAGATACGCAGTATTTT. Amino acids: CASSSGRFADTQYF. The chain combines TRBV6-2 or TRBV6-3 with TRBJ2-3, with TRBD2 identical over 11 bases. Germline V gene sequence: CDR1 MNHEY, CDR2 SVGEGT. The V and J ends lost 8 bases and 4 bases, in that order; junction bases with no gene match: 5. The CDR3 runs 14 residues.

The chain links TRBV10-3 to TRBJ2-1, with 11 bases that match TRBD2. Germline V gene lookup returns CDR1 ENHRY and CDR2 SYGVKD. The V and J ends lost 8 bases and 4 bases, in that order; junction bases with no gene match: 13. This CDR3 has 17 residues. DNA of the CDR3: TGTGCCATCGGGGCTAGCGGGGGGTTGTCGCCTTACAATGAGCAGTTCTTC. The encoded protein is CAIGASGGLSPYNEQFF.

The table lists this clonotype with a few counts. V gene TRBV5-1 combines with J gene TRBJ2-1; perhaps TRBD1 as D (6 bases). Germline V gene data show CDR1 as SGHRS and CDR2 as YFSETQ. V lost 0 bases and J lost 15, with 13 bases in between. This CDR3 spans 12 amino acids. This CDR3 is CASSLGDTVRFF. CDR3 in DNA: TGCGCCAGCAGCTTGGGGGACACGGTACGGTTCTTC.

The J gene is TRBJ2-1, the V gene TRBV4-1; no reliable D call. Trimming took off 1 base at V and 9 bases at J, with 10 bases between the two ends. Per the germline V gene, CDR1 is MGHRA and CDR2 is YSYEKL. The CDR3 has 13 amino acids. The CDR3 DNA follows: TGCGCCAGCAGCCAAGGCCATACCCGTGAGCAGTTCTTC. Amino acid sequence: CASSQGHTREQFF.

Ten or more counts support this clonotype. J is TRBJ2-5 and V is TRBV10-3; D remains ambiguous. This CDR3 contains 12 residues. V dropped 6 bases and J dropped 5 bases, with 10 bases sitting between them. Germline V CDR1 and CDR2: ENHRY, SYGVKD. The DNA of the CDR3 is TGTGCCATCAGACCGGGTGGGGAGACCCAGTACTTC. Translating gives CAIRPGGETQYF.